Presented here are 10 T cell receptor beta chains from one specimen sequenced in a study of shared clonotypes between healthy human individuals. Method: immunoSEQ multiplex PCR; TCRdb's copy keeps in-frame clones and lacks some. The table includes approximately 710,000 clones, about 90% detected once. Sequenced input: memory CD8+ T cells from PBMCs. Subset specified: CD45RO+ cells pooled with CCR7-negative TemRA cells. These receptors were collected from a man aged 18 to 30 in good health. Some clones in this sample may be carry-over from other donors' samples.

This clone came up once. This rearrangement joins TRBV7-8 to TRBJ2-1; D not certain. Trimming removed 5 bases from V and 1 base from J, with 18 bases in between. In germline, CDR1 is SGHVS, CDR2 FQNEAQ. The CDR3 sequence is 17 residues long. DNA of the CDR3: TGTGCCAGCAGCCTATATGGAGTGGCTGGGTCCTACAATGAGCAGTTCTTC. Its translation is CASSLYGVAGSYNEQFF.

The chain couples TRBV10-1 to TRBJ2-1; D unresolved. This CDR3 comprises 15 residues. The germline V gene encodes CDR1 WNHNN and CDR2 SYGVQD (reference sequence). V was cut by 3 bases and J by 1 base, with 10 bases left in between. DNA for the CDR3: TGCGCCAGCAGTGACCAGAGTGGGTCCTACAATGAGCAGTTCTTC. Its translation is CASSDQSGSYNEQFF.

The chain has TRBV10-1 and TRBJ2-7; 7 positions match TRBD2. V lost 7 bases, J lost 0 bases, and 18 bases stayed unmatched. Germline V CDR1 and CDR2: WNHNN, SYGVQD (reference sequence). The CDR3 sequence is 18 residues long. The CDR3, as DNA: TGCGCCAGCATCTACCCAGGTGAGACTAGCAGTAACTCCTACGAGCAGTACTTC. Protein sequence: CASIYPGETSSNSYEQYF.

Written as DNA, the CDR3 is TGTGCCAGCAGTGAAAGTACCGGGAGCTCCTACGAGCAGTACTTC. Translation gives CASSESTGSSYEQYF. The V call is TRBV6-1, the J call TRBJ2-5, with a weak D call TRBD2 (6 bases). The DNA end lines up better with TRBJ2-7; the J call may be wrong. CDR3 length: 15 residues. Germline CDR1 MNHNS, CDR2 SASEGT.

The J gene is TRBJ2-5, the V gene TRBV28; possibly TRBD2 for D (7 bases). This CDR3 is 17 amino acids long. The germline CDR1 and CDR2 sequences are MDHEN and SYDVKM. The V end was cut by 3 bases, the J end by 4 bases, with 21 bases between. In DNA, the CDR3 is TGTGCCAGCAGTTTGGCCCTGGAAGGGGGGGAGGGAGAGACCCAGTACTTC. Protein product: CASSLALEGGEGETQYF.

This sequence joins TRBV4-3 and TRBJ2-3; a weak D match, TRBD2 (6 bases). CDR3 length: 17 amino acids. The V end was cut by 3 bases, the J end by 0 bases, with 16 bases between. Germline loops: CDR1 LGHNA, CDR2 YSLEER. The DNA for the CDR3 is TGCGCCAGCAGCCAGGCACCCGGACTACTAAGCACAGATACGCAGTATTTT. Translation: CASSQAPGLLSTDTQYF.

The chain links TRBV6-5 to TRBJ2-7; the D gene is possibly TRBD1 (6 bases). CDR3 length equals 14 residues. V lost 2 bases and J 2 bases, leaving 10 bases between the germline ends. Germline CDR1 is MNHEY and CDR2 is SVGAGI. CDR3 sequence (DNA): TGTGCCAGCAGTTACGAAGGGGGAGCCTACGAGCAGTACTTC. This translates into CASSYEGGAYEQYF.

CDR3 residues: CASSSKPNQPQHF. The CDR3 region has the DNA TGTGCCAGCAGTTCCAAACCTAATCAGCCCCAGCATTTT. V and J are TRBV27 and TRBJ1-5; D ambiguous. The CDR3 totals 13 residues. V gave up 4 bases and J gave up 4 bases, with 8 bases separating them. Germline-derived CDR1 and CDR2 are MNHEY and SMNVEV (reference sequence).

The chain uses TRBV6-4 and TRBJ2-3, with 9 positions matching TRBD1. Trimming removed 4 bases from V and 3 bases from J; junction bases left unmatched: 8. From germline, CDR1 is MRHNA and CDR2 SNTAGT. The CDR3 length is 16 residues. The CDR3 DNA reads as TGTGCCAGCAGTGGGGGACCGGGACAGGGAACAGATACGCAGTATTTT. As protein: CASSGGPGQGTDTQYF.

J is TRBJ1-3 and V is TRBV20-1; D call uncertain. The V end was cut by 1 base, the J end by 3 bases, with 1 base between. From germline, CDR1 is DFQATT and CDR2 SNEGSKA (reference sequence). This CDR3 has 11 amino acids. This chain's CDR3 is CSARVGNTIYF. Here the CDR3 DNA reads TGCAGTGCTAGAGTTGGAAACACCATATATTTT.